This entry lists 20 T cell receptor beta chains sequenced from one sample in a study of CD8 T cells in ankylosing spondylitis. From the 5' RACE reads, TCRdb called clonotypes with MiXCR, one entry per CDR3 protein. Of approximately 130,000 distinct CDR3 sequences in the sample, approximately 10% were seen once. Sequencing was performed on blood, either unsorted or a sorted T cell fraction (not recorded which). All receptors derive from a female donor with ankylosing spondylitis or in good health (not recorded which).

This clonotype has ten or more counts. The chain recombines TRBV29-1 with TRBJ1-6; D is unclear. Deletions cut 7 bases from V and 8 bases from J, with 15 bases between. CDR3 length: 13 amino acids. Germline V gene sequence: CDR1 SQVTM, CDR2 ANQGSEA. The CDR3 sequence: CSARRAPDSPLHF. In DNA, the CDR3 is TGCAGCGCCCGCCGCGCCCCCGATTCACCCCTCCACTTT. Using reference TRBV29-1 and TRBJ1-6 for the parts outside the CDR3, the full variable domain is SAVISQKPSRDICQRGTSLTIQCQVDSQVTMMFWYRQQPGQSLTLIATANQGSEATYESGFVIDKFPISRPNLTFSTLTVSNMSPEDSSIYLCSARRAPDSPLHFGNGTRLTVT.

There are many counts of this clonotype. The CDR3 DNA sequence: TGCAGTGCTAGAGATAGCCACTCGGGTATTGTGGCCCTCCACTTT. Its translation is CSARDSHSGIVALHF. The rearrangement uses TRBV20-1 and TRBJ1-6; D uncertain. The V gene's germline CDR1 is DFQATT and CDR2 SNEGSKA (reference sequence). This CDR3 is built from 15 residues. Trimming cost V 0 bases and J 14 bases, with 20 bases left between them.

This clonotype was picked up many times. The chain has TRBV7-2 and TRBJ2-7; no clear D. V lost 1 base, J lost 6 bases, and 10 bases lay in between. The CDR3 consists of 13 residues. Germline loops: CDR1 SGHTA, CDR2 FQGNSA. This chain's CDR3 is CASSLGDSREQYF. As DNA, the CDR3 is TGTGCCAGCAGCTTAGGGGATAGCCGCGAGCAGTACTTC.

The chain carries TRBV30 and TRBJ1-1; 7 bases are shared with TRBD1. The length of the CDR3 is 16 residues. V lost 0 bases to trimming and J lost 0 bases; unmatched junction nucleotides: 7. The germline gives CDR1 GTSNPN, CDR2 SVGIG (reference sequence). This chain's CDR3 is CAWSVPTGQMNTEAFF. The CDR3 coding sequence is TGTGCCTGGAGTGTCCCTACGGGACAGATGAACACTGAAGCTTTCTTT.

This clonotype was detected ten times or more. The CDR3: CASSLESLAAHTQYF. In DNA form, the CDR3 reads TGCGCCAGCAGCTTGGAATCGCTAGCCGCCCATACGCAGTATTTT. This chain connects TRBV5-1 to TRBJ2-3; the D gene is possibly TRBD2 (5 bases). Germline V gene sequence: CDR1 SGHRS, CDR2 YFSETQ. V was shortened by 0 bases and J by 7 bases, with 15 bases between the two germline ends. This CDR3 is built from 15 residues.

This clonotype was seen ten or more times. This chain joins TRBV11-2 and TRBJ2-3; D possibly corresponds to TRBD1 (5 bases). V lost 5 bases to trimming and J lost 3 bases, with 9 bases between them. Germline V CDR1 and CDR2: SGHAT, FQNNGV. This CDR3 is 13 amino acids long. CDR3 in DNA: TGTGCCAGCAGCGAAGGGGCGACAGATACGCAGTATTTT. It translates to CASSEGATDTQYF.

Ten or more counts support this clonotype. In DNA, the CDR3 is TGTGCCAGCAGTCCGCCGACTAGCGCAGATACGCAGTATTTT. Translation: CASSPPTSADTQYF. The chain employs TRBV12-3 or TRBV12-4 and TRBJ2-3; 8 bases line up with TRBD2. Trimming took 5 bases from V and 4 from J; bases not matched to a gene: 5. The CDR3 covers 14 residues.

This clonotype was found many times. The chain links TRBV12-3 or TRBV12-4 to TRBJ1-2; no clear D. The V end lost 1 base, the J end lost 1 base, and 7 bases lay between the germline ends. The CDR3 loop spans 14 amino acids. CDR3 sequence reads: CASSLGLSNYGYTF. The CDR3 DNA follows: TGTGCCAGCAGTTTAGGTCTCAGTAACTATGGCTACACCTTC.

This clonotype was observed a few times. V and J are TRBV20-1 and TRBJ2-5; D is undetermined. V was cut by 5 bases and J by 0 bases, with 13 bases left in between. Germline CDR1 is DFQATT and CDR2 is SNEGSKA (reference sequence). The CDR3 length is 14 residues. CDR3 loop: CSAGGSGYQETQYF. CDR3 sequence (DNA): TGCAGTGCTGGCGGTTCCGGTTACCAAGAGACCCAGTACTTC.

This clonotype was seen only a few times. This sequence joins TRBV30 and TRBJ2-1; D is possibly TRBD1 or TRBD2 (7 bases each). This CDR3 has 18 amino acids. Deletions cut 1 base from V and 4 bases from J, with 23 bases between. CDR1 and CDR2 (germline): GTSNPN, SVGIG (reference sequence). The DNA for the CDR3 is TGTGCCTGGAGTGGGGGACCTCAAGCAGGGGGGGCTTACAATGAGCAGTTCTTC. Translating gives CAWSGGPQAGGAYNEQFF.

This clonotype was seen at least ten times. The rearrangement links TRBV11-2 to TRBJ1-2; D not certain. From germline, CDR1 is SGHAT and CDR2 FQNNGV. The CDR3 extends over 13 amino acids. The V and J ends lost 5 bases and 2 bases respectively, with 9 bases between them. For the CDR3, the DNA is TGTGCCAGCAGCCGCACGGGAAACTATGGCTACACCTTC. Its protein is CASSRTGNYGYTF.

This clonotype was recorded once. A much larger clone lies a single base off, so this may be a read error. V is TRBV5-4 and J is TRBJ2-3; 13 nucleotides match TRBD2. Germline CDR1 and CDR2: SGHNT and YYREEE (reference sequence). The CDR3 contains 14 residues. CDR3 in amino acids: CVIYSGLAGDTQYF. CDR3 in DNA: TGTGTCATCTATTCGGGACTAGCGGGGGATACGCAGTATTTT.

This clonotype occurred many times. The CDR3: CASSFDSNYNEQFF. DNA for the CDR3: TGTGCCAGCAGTTTTGACAGTAACTACAATGAGCAGTTCTTC. The gene calls are TRBV6-2 or TRBV6-3 and TRBJ2-1; D might be TRBD1 (5 bases). Germline values: CDR1 MNHEY, CDR2 SVGEGT. CDR3 length: 14 amino acids. V shed 4 bases and J shed 3 bases, with 10 bases lying between them.

This clonotype was observed at least ten times. As DNA, the CDR3 is TGTGCCACCAGTGGCGGACTAGGAGCCCGCACTGAGCAGTTCTTC. As protein: CATSGGLGARTEQFF. The genes are TRBV24-1 and TRBJ2-1; 7 bases align to TRBD2. Trimming cost V 5 bases and J 9 bases; bases outside gene matches: 12. There are 15 residues in the CDR3. Germline V gives CDR1 KGHDR, CDR2 SFDVKD.

This clonotype was counted at least ten times. The V and J genes are TRBV20-1 and TRBJ2-1; TRBD2 agrees at 11 bases. The junction had 10 bases not matched to a gene; V was cut back by 0 bases and J by 12 bases. This CDR3 contains 15 residues. Germline-derived CDR1 and CDR2 are DFQATT and SNEGSKA (reference sequence). The CDR3: CSARDFGTSGLGQFF. CDR3 nucleotide sequence: TGCAGTGCTAGAGATTTCGGGACTAGCGGCCTGGGGCAGTTCTTC.

This clonotype showed up many times. The rearrangement links TRBV7-8 to TRBJ2-7; D ambiguous. Germline lookup yields CDR1 SGHVS and CDR2 FQNEAQ. This CDR3 comprises 14 residues. V was trimmed by 1 base and J by 0 bases, leaving 7 bases between them. The CDR3 nucleotides read TGTGCCAGCAGCTTAGACGCTTTCTCCTACGAGCAGTACTTC. Translated, it gives CASSLDAFSYEQYF.

Ten or more counts support this clonotype. The V gene is TRBV10-3, the J gene TRBJ2-3; 13 bases align to TRBD2. CDR3 length: 13 residues. Germline V CDR1 and CDR2: ENHRY, SYGVKD. V trimming: 10 bases; J trimming: 7 bases; junction bases outside the gene matches: 5. CDR3 nucleotide sequence: TGTGCCACGGGGACTAGCGGGGCGAATACGCAGTATTTT. This gives the protein CATGTSGANTQYF.

This clonotype was recorded many times. This chain uses TRBV12-3 or TRBV12-4 with TRBJ2-3, with D unclear. V lost 5 bases and J lost 0, with 15 bases in between. The CDR3 contains 16 residues. CDR3 sequence reads: CASSPTGGTSTDTQYF. DNA for the CDR3: TGTGCCAGCAGTCCCACTGGCGGAACTAGCACAGATACGCAGTATTTT.

This clonotype was recorded at least ten times. The chain has TRBV29-1 and TRBJ2-1, with 7 bases aligning to TRBD2. CDR1 and CDR2 from the germline V gene are SQVTM and ANQGSEA. V lost 8 bases and J lost 0; bases outside the gene matches: 4. The CDR3 covers 13 residues. The CDR3 DNA is TGCAGCTCGAGCGGGGACTCCTACAATGAGCAGTTCTTC. Its protein is CSSSGDSYNEQFF.

This clonotype was seen at least ten times. The chain recombines TRBV12-3 or TRBV12-4 with TRBJ2-7, with D maybe TRBD2 (5 bases). Trimming took off 6 bases at V and 2 bases at J, with 5 bases between the two ends. The CDR3 extends over 11 amino acids. The CDR3 sequence is CASRRAYEQYF. Here the CDR3 DNA reads TGTGCCAGCAGGCGGGCCTACGAGCAGTACTTC.